This T cell receptor (beta chain) was identified during a study of blood T cell repertoires in COVID-19. Study information: Sites in the United States, Italy and Spain provided acute and convalescent COVID-19 samples. Sample material is recorded as cDNA or gDNA derived from T cells, B-cell-depleted T cells, or PBMCs.

As originally analysed: By means of reference gene primer amplification, nucleated cell counts were estimated. Sequencing used immunoSEQ multiplex PCR; TCRdb keeps in-frame clones, though not all of them. That table supplies the V and J calls and clone size; D and trimming were determined from the DNA. The sample includes fewer than 400,000 clones, roughly 88% seen only once; the top ten take roughly 2.9%. Trimming left V 1 base short and J 5 bases short, with 8 bases between. This CDR3 spans 13 amino acids. While infection was still active, Seattle patients were enrolled and then followed longitudinally.

V and J are TRBV12-3 or TRBV12-4 and TRBJ1-2; no firm D call. Sequenced: peripheral blood. This clonotype originated in a woman aged 30 to 39 with COVID-19, enrolled during active disease. This CDR3 reads CASSLGGDYGYTF. CDR3 DNA: TGTGCCAGCAGTTTAGGCGGGGATTATGGCTACACCTTC.